The next 26 T cell receptor beta chains were all read from a single sample in a study of sequential checkpoint blockade in melanoma. Profiled with immunoSEQ multiplex PCR; TCRdb holds only in-frame clones, not every one. Of around 6,100 clones in the sample, 21% were seen once. Documented treatment: randomized to nivolumab then ipilimumab (arm A) or the reverse (arm B). This sample comprised tumor tissue (inferred from file names), obtained from a patient given nivolumab and ipilimumab in sequence. These receptors all stem from a human donor with melanoma.

This clone showed up many times. The chain links TRBV7-7 to TRBJ2-5, with 8 bases fitting TRBD2. Germline-derived CDR1 and CDR2 are SSHAT and FNYEAQ (reference sequence). V lost 1 base to trimming and J lost 5 bases; unmatched junction nucleotides: 6. The CDR3 spans 15 residues. CDR3 in amino acids: CASSLGGLAAETQYF. The CDR3 DNA reads as TGTGCCAGCAGCTTAGGAGGACTAGCTGCGGAGACCCAGTACTTC.

V gene TRBV9 combines with J gene TRBJ2-7; 11 positions agree with TRBD2. CDR1 and CDR2 from the germline V gene are SGDLS and YYNGEE. Unmatched junction bases numbered 9, after V lost 5 bases and J lost 8 bases. CDR3 length: 14 amino acids. The CDR3 sequence: CASSDSGGAVQQYF. The CDR3 DNA sequence: TGTGCCAGCAGTGATAGCGGGGGGGCCGTCCAGCAGTACTTC.

The chain's CDR3 is CASSQTVSANYGYTF. CDR3 nucleotides: TGTGCCAGCAGCCAAACCGTATCAGCTAACTATGGCTACACCTTC. J is TRBJ1-2 and V is TRBV14; D ambiguous. The CDR3 has 15 amino acids. The V gene lost 2 bases and the J gene lost 0 bases, with 10 bases spanning the gap. Germline CDR1 reads SGHDN; CDR2 reads FVKESK.

This clone was seen many times. V is TRBV28 and J is TRBJ1-5, with D unresolved. V was shortened by 6 bases and J by 0 bases, with 12 bases between the two germline ends. The CDR3 is 15 amino acids. Germline V CDR1 and CDR2: MDHEN, SYDVKM. CDR3 nucleotide sequence: TGTGCCAGCAGCTCAGCCACGTATAGCAATCAGCCCCAGCATTTT. Translated: CASSSATYSNQPQHF.

This chain joins TRBV7-7 and TRBJ2-4; 7 bases are shared with TRBD1. Germline loops: CDR1 SSHAT, CDR2 FNYEAQ (reference sequence). This CDR3 has 15 amino acids. V was clipped by 5 bases and J by 8 bases; unmatched bases: 12. As DNA, the CDR3 is TGTGCCAGCAGCCGGCGACAGGGAAGCGTCGACATTCAGTACTTC. Its translation is CASSRRQGSVDIQYF. The full variable domain, completed using reference TRBV7-7 and TRBJ2-4, is GAGVSQSPRYKVTKRGQDVTLRCDPISSHATLYWYQQALGQGPEFLTYFNYEAQPDKSGLPSDRFSAERPEGSISTLTIQRTEQRDSAMYRCASSRRQGSVDIQYFGAGTRLSVL.

This clone was observed a few times. V gene TRBV6-8 combines with J gene TRBJ1-5, with 7 bases aligning to TRBD1. V lost 6 bases and J lost 5; bases outside the gene matches: 4. The CDR3 runs 13 residues. The V gene's germline CDR1 is MNHGY and CDR2 SAAAGT. CDR3 nucleotides: TGTGCCAGCAGAACCGGGACAGATCAGCCCCAGCATTTT. Translation: CASRTGTDQPQHF.

This clone was counted ten times or more. CDR3 sequence reads: CASSSVVWGQFF. CDR3 sequence (DNA): TGTGCCAGCAGCTCCGTGGTGTGGGGGCAGTTCTTC. The genes are TRBV9 and TRBJ2-1, with D unclear. V lost 4 bases and J lost 12, with 14 bases in between. CDR3 size: 12 residues. Germline assignment: CDR1 SGDLS and CDR2 YYNGEE.

The chain carries TRBV23-1 and TRBJ2-7; D is perhaps TRBD2 (6 bases). TRBV23-1 is treated as an ORF (open reading frame) with a function not yet certain. V was pared by 9 bases and J by 0 bases, with 12 bases between. CDR3 length equals 13 residues. The CDR3 protein is CASAFGGSYEQYF. CDR3 sequence (DNA): TGCGCCAGTGCTTTCGGGGGCTCCTACGAGCAGTACTTC.

This clone was counted a single time. The chain employs TRBV5-1 and TRBJ1-1, with 8 positions matching TRBD1. This CDR3 contains 14 residues. V was pared by 4 bases and J by 4 bases, with 6 bases of the junction left unmatched. Germline CDR1 SGHRS, CDR2 YFSETQ. CDR3 sequence: CASSAQGAFTEAFF. DNA of the CDR3: TGCGCCAGCAGCGCCCAGGGGGCTTTCACTGAAGCTTTCTTT.

The chain recombines TRBV18 with TRBJ1-5; D perhaps matches TRBD1 (5 bases). The CDR3 sequence is 16 residues long. Germline V lookup: CDR1 KGHSH, CDR2 LQKENI. Trimming removed 5 bases from V and 1 base from J, with 15 bases in between. CDR3 loop: CASSSPGPRSNQPQHF. DNA of the CDR3: TGTGCCAGCTCATCTCCGGGACCGAGAAGCAATCAGCCCCAGCATTTT.

This clone is classed as medium-sized (0.01 to 0.1%). The chain couples TRBV6-8 to TRBJ1-4, with D possibly TRBD1 on 5 matching bases. V dropped 7 bases and J dropped 4 bases, with 10 bases sitting between them. The CDR3 runs 13 residues. The germline CDR1 and CDR2 sequences are MNHGY and SAAAGT. The CDR3 region is CASTGLVNEKLFF. In DNA form, the CDR3 reads TGTGCCAGCACAGGGTTGGTTAATGAAAAACTGTTTTTT.

The V call is TRBV15, the J call TRBJ2-3, with no clear D. CDR3 length: 15 amino acids. V gave up 6 bases and J gave up 2 bases, with 15 bases separating them. Per the germline V gene, CDR1 is LNHNV and CDR2 is YYDKDF (reference sequence). CDR3 DNA sequence: TGTGCCACCAGAGTTGGCCTAGGGCACACAGATACGCAGTATTTT. Amino acids: CATRVGLGHTDTQYF.

V is TRBV11-3 and J is TRBJ2-3, with 7 positions matching TRBD2. Germline V gives CDR1 SGHNT, CDR2 YENEEA. This CDR3 contains 16 residues. J lost 6 bases, V lost 0 bases, and 9 bases had no gene match. In DNA form, the CDR3 reads TGTGCCAGCAGCTTAGAGTGGGGGGGGAGAAGGGATACGCAGTATTTT. It encodes CASSLEWGGRRDTQYF.

This chain connects TRBV18 to TRBJ1-5, with 8 bases that match TRBD1. J lost 0 bases, V lost 6 bases, and 4 bases had no gene match. From germline, CDR1 is KGHSH and CDR2 LQKENI. The CDR3 runs 15 residues. The CDR3, as DNA: TGTGCCAGCTCCCTGGACAGGGTTAGCAATCAGCCCCAGCATTTT. Protein sequence: CASSLDRVSNQPQHF.

This sequence joins TRBV6-8 and TRBJ2-7; TRBD2 aligns across 12 bases. This CDR3 comprises 13 residues. With 10 bases clipped from V and 4 bases from J, the junction kept 5 bases outside the gene matches. Germline CDR1 MNHGY, CDR2 SAAAGT. The CDR3 reads CAIFGLAGYEQYF. DNA for the CDR3: TGTGCCATCTTTGGACTAGCGGGGTACGAGCAGTACTTC.

The table lists this clone with a few counts. V is TRBV23-1 and J is TRBJ1-3, with D perhaps TRBD1 (5 bases). TRBV23-1 is labeled an ORF, and its function is uncertain. With 6 bases removed from V and 1 base from J, the gap between germline ends came to 19 bases. The CDR3 loop spans 17 amino acids. The CDR3 is CASSLVLGPRSGNTIYF. The CDR3 DNA follows: TGCGCCAGCAGCTTAGTTTTGGGGCCGAGGTCTGGAAACACCATATATTTT.

By share of the sample, this clone is large. The chain recombines TRBV25-1 with TRBJ2-7, with TRBD2 matching 7 bases. This CDR3 region has 13 residues. The V gene end was trimmed by 4 bases and the J gene end by 6 bases; junction bases not matched to a gene: 6. From germline, CDR1 is MGHDK and CDR2 SYGVNS. CDR3: CASSAAGDLEQYF. CDR3 nucleotides: TGTGCCAGCAGTGCTGCGGGGGATCTCGAGCAGTACTTC.

The rearrangement links TRBV29-1 to TRBJ1-2, with TRBD1 matching over 12 bases. After removal of 8 bases from V and 4 bases from J, the junction contained 8 bases not matched to a gene. The CDR3 sequence is 14 residues long. Germline loops: CDR1 SQVTM, CDR2 ANQGSEA. CDR3 sequence (DNA): TGCAGCACCAGGGACAGGGGGCGCGCCTATGGCTACACCTTC. Its translation: CSTRDRGRAYGYTF.

Within the sample, this clone is large. The chain has TRBV6-8 and TRBJ2-2; 7 nucleotides match TRBD1. This CDR3 is built from 14 residues. From germline, CDR1 is MNHGY and CDR2 SAAAGT. After removal of 6 bases from V and 8 bases from J, the junction contained 9 bases not matched to a gene. For the CDR3, the DNA is TGTGCCAGCAGGGGACAGACCCTCAGTGGGGAGCTGTTTTTT. This encodes CASRGQTLSGELFF.

This clone was observed many times. The V call is TRBV4-1, the J call TRBJ2-5; TRBD2 matches at 15 bases. The junction had 10 bases not matched to a gene; V was cut back by 3 bases and J by 5 bases. CDR1 and CDR2 from the germline V gene are MGHRA and YSYEKL. The CDR3 contains 18 residues. The CDR3, as DNA: TGCGCCAGCAGCCAGACGGGGACTAGCGGGGGGCCCCGGGAGACCCAGTACTTC. Protein: CASSQTGTSGGPRETQYF.

This clone came up many times. This chain links TRBV6-8 with TRBJ2-5, with D perhaps matching TRBD1 or TRBD2 (6 bases each). The CDR3 consists of 15 residues. Germline assignment: CDR1 MNHGY and CDR2 SAAAGT. V was shortened by 4 bases and J by 3 bases, with 15 bases between the two germline ends. The CDR3 DNA reads as TGTGCCAGCAGTTTCGGAGGGGGACCTAAAGAGACCCAGTACTTC. Encoded protein: CASSFGGGPKETQYF.

By share, this clone counts as medium-sized. The chain combines TRBV6-8 with TRBJ2-7; D could derive from TRBD1 or TRBD2 (6 bases each). The V end was cut by 0 bases, the J end by 5 bases, with 14 bases between. CDR3 length equals 15 residues. Germline V gene lookup returns CDR1 MNHGY and CDR2 SAAAGT. CDR3: CASSYSIYGGDEQYF. The CDR3 DNA follows: TGTGCCAGCAGTTACTCGATTTACGGGGGCGACGAGCAGTACTTC.

This rearrangement joins TRBV19 to TRBJ2-1, with D uncertain. V gave up 5 bases and J gave up 3 bases, with 14 bases separating them. From germline, CDR1 is LNHDA and CDR2 SQIVND (reference sequence). The CDR3 is 15 amino acids. In DNA, the CDR3 is TGTGCCAGTAGTCGGTTTGGCGGCAGCTACAATGAGCAGTTCTTC. It is translated as CASSRFGGSYNEQFF.

The chain employs TRBV7-6 and TRBJ2-7; 12 nucleotides match TRBD2. This CDR3 region has 14 residues. Germline V gene sequence: CDR1 SGHVS, CDR2 FNYEAQ. The V and J ends lost 5 bases and 4 bases, in that order; junction bases with no gene match: 3. The CDR3 nucleotides read TGTGCCAGCAGCCCTAGCGGGAGGGCTTACGAGCAGTACTTC. As protein: CASSPSGRAYEQYF.

The chain couples TRBV10-2 to TRBJ2-1; unclear D gene. Trimming stripped 0 bases from V and 0 bases from J, with 6 bases between. Germline CDR1 WSHSY, CDR2 SAAADI. The CDR3 has 15 residues. CDR3 nucleotides: TGCGCCAGCAGTGAGTCTGCAGTCTCCTACAATGAGCAGTTCTTC. The encoded protein is CASSESAVSYNEQFF.

This chain uses TRBV4-1 with TRBJ2-1, with D unclear. CDR1 MGHRA and CDR2 YSYEKL come from the germline V gene. V shed 4 bases and J shed 10 bases, with 11 bases lying between them. The CDR3 contains 12 residues. The CDR3 sequence is CASSLFGREQFF. The CDR3 coding sequence is TGCGCCAGCAGCCTTTTTGGGCGGGAGCAGTTCTTC.